This entry concerns a single T cell receptor beta chain. The length of the CDR3 is 15 residues. CDR1 and CDR2 from the germline V gene are LNHNV and YYDKDF (reference sequence). The V end lost 0 bases, the J end lost 3 bases, and 12 bases lay between the germline ends. The sample is drawn from a study of CD8+CD57+ T cells in acquired aplastic anemia. As for the study in general: Sorted cells (CD4+ and CD8+) yielded DNA amounts that averaged approximately 3.2 ug.

Profiling that covered TCR beta VDJ and CDR3 relied on genomic DNA as its template. TCRdb re-derived calls from the reads in MiXCR, one entry per CDR3 protein. The sample lists about 170,000 distinct CDR3 sequences, approximately 44% seen once, with 1.1% in the top ten. The V gene is TRBV15, the J gene TRBJ2-7; the D gene could be TRBD1 or TRBD2 (5 bases each). Sequencing input: sorted CD4+, CD8+, or CD8+CD57+ T cells (not recorded which) from PBMCs. The TCR sequence derives from a human donor in good health. The CDR3 is CATSRDEGSHYEQYF. The CDR3 coding sequence is TGTGCCACCAGCAGAGATGAGGGGTCCCACTACGAGCAGTACTTC. The full variable domain, its missing parts supplied by reference TRBV15 and TRBJ2-7, is DAMVIQNPRYQVTQFGKPVTLSCSQTLNHNVMYWYQQKSSQAPKLLFHYYDKDFNNEADTPDNFQSRRPNTSFCFLDIRSPGLGDTAMYLCATSRDEGSHYEQYFGPGTRLTVT.